The rows below give T cell receptor beta chains drawn from one sample of a study of T-cell memory formation after mild COVID-19. MiXCR was run by TCRdb on the 5' RACE reads, yielding one entry per CDR3 protein. Among 200,000 to 300,000 distinct CDR3 sequences listed, approximately 9% were seen once. Sequenced material: PBMCs or a T cell subset sorted from them (not recorded which). These receptor sequences come from a man in his late teens or twenties who had mild COVID-19 (a few samples of this study predate the infection). Cell type and time point are not known. The conserved cysteine and the conserved F or W are not part of the CDR3 here.

j_gene,v_gene,CDR3aa
TRBJ2-1,TRBV7-9,ASSSARYNEQF
TRBJ2-5,TRBV4-1,ASSQVLAGTETQY
TRBJ2-1,TRBV4-1,ASSLAPGGNEQF
TRBJ2-7,TRBV11-2,ASSRLAGGPYEQY
TRBJ2-5,TRBV5-6,ASSLRDRDEETQY
TRBJ2-5,TRBV2,ASSQQGRETQY
TRBJ1-6,TRBV12-3/TRBV12-4,ASSPDRGYNSPLH
TRBJ2-5,TRBV12-3/TRBV12-4,ATRVREETQY
TRBJ1-6,TRBV20-1,SVAGWDTDRNSPLH
TRBJ2-6,TRBV12-3/TRBV12-4,ASSFPGANVLT
TRBJ2-5,TRBV7-8,ASSKAAGQETQY
TRBJ1-5,TRBV7-9,ASSLSGKETPQH
TRBJ2-4,TRBV18,ASSPRADGSIQY
TRBJ2-5,TRBV7-8,ASSLDLLARGEGTQY
TRBJ2-3,TRBV12-3/TRBV12-4,ASSPTGGITDTQY
TRBJ2-5,TRBV27,ASRLTGPSETQY
TRBJ1-2,TRBV4-2,ASSQEVTQLYYGYT
TRBJ2-2,TRBV5-1,ASSVGQGVGITGELF
TRBJ2-3,TRBV7-8,ASSWAQQDTQY
TRBJ2-3,TRBV9,ASSPRLAGGYGDTQY
TRBJ1-1,TRBV11-2,ASSLGGMTF
TRBJ2-5,TRBV24-1,ATSDNGAQETQY
TRBJ2-1,TRBV10-3,AISTASPDEQF
TRBJ1-3,TRBV12-3/TRBV12-4,ASSLAAAATIY
TRBJ2-3,TRBV28,ASTPPGRDTQY
TRBJ2-7,TRBV12-3/TRBV12-4,ASNIAGGPYEQY
TRBJ2-5,TRBV7-6,ASSLTYGGQETQY
TRBJ1-1,TRBV18,ASSRGGTGGIKSAEAF
TRBJ2-7,TRBV18,ASSPGETVGFEQY
TRBJ2-3,TRBV11-2,ASREGQFTDTQY
TRBJ2-1,TRBV6-4,ASSAQELISYNEQF
TRBJ2-1,TRBV5-5,ASSLGAQPNEQF
TRBJ2-3,TRBV18,ASSPPEATDTQY
TRBJ2-5,TRBV4-1,ASSQVRDQETQY
TRBJ2-5,TRBV7-2,ASSLDRAAETQY
TRBJ2-7,TRBV4-2,ASSQDGESGFVYEQY
TRBJ1-2,TRBV20-1,SARRQPYGYT
TRBJ2-3,TRBV5-1,ASSHGQGGDTQY
TRBJ2-2,TRBV5-4,ASSLARGNTGELF
TRBJ1-4,TRBV6-6,ASSLTGEEYEKLF
TRBJ1-2,TRBV12-3/TRBV12-4,ASSPFNRVYGYT
TRBJ2-2,TRBV9,ASSRLAGELF
TRBJ2-5,TRBV20-1,SARDWANQETQY
TRBJ1-5,TRBV30,AWSTGQGPNQPQH
TRBJ2-5,TRBV7-3,ASSLQALGSGATQY
TRBJ1-1,TRBV6-5,ASRQGSHTEAF
TRBJ2-7,TRBV9,ASSGEAGSYEQY
TRBJ2-4,TRBV6-2/TRBV6-3,ASSYGRDPMGWDIQY
TRBJ1-1,TRBV3-1,ASSQDVPGNTEAF
TRBJ2-3,TRBV6-5,ASKRSGLAGARLTDTQY
TRBJ1-6,TRBV7-3,ASSRDYNSPLH
TRBJ2-3,TRBV29-1,SVRGLATDTQY
TRBJ2-3,TRBV5-1,ASSRRLPPDTQY
TRBJ1-1,TRBV27,ASRPLGGTEAF
TRBJ2-5,TRBV5-4,AFQQGRETQY
TRBJ2-3,TRBV7-9,ASSLSGTSGGDRRHTQY
TRBJ1-1,TRBV7-6,ASSRFGGEVNTEAF
TRBJ2-1,TRBV20-1,SARKPRGIGEQF
TRBJ2-3,TRBV2,ATVRSAGGFDTQY
TRBJ1-4,TRBV7-2,ASSPVFASEKLF